This T cell receptor beta chain was identified during a study of blood T cell repertoires in COVID-19. Background on the study: From T cells, B-cell-depleted T cells, or PBMCs came the material, which was cDNA or gDNA.

Sequenced by immunoSEQ multiplex PCR; TCRdb stores in-frame clones only, minus some. The sample lists 140,000 to 150,000 clones, 75% to 90% occurring once. V lost 6 bases to trimming and J lost 3 bases; unmatched junction nucleotides: 7. The CDR3 is made up of 15 amino acids. Germline values: CDR1 MNHNY, CDR2 SVGAGI (reference sequence). The gene calls are TRBV6-6 and TRBJ1-5, with 8 bases lining up with TRBD1. The sample was peripheral blood. The TCR comes from a woman aged 55-69 years with active COVID-19. In DNA form, the CDR3 reads TGTGCCAGCAGATTGGACAGGGTGTTCAATCAGCCCCAGCATTTT. Protein product: CASRLDRVFNQPQHF.